This T cell receptor beta chain was recovered during a study of Graves' ophthalmopathy and Graves' hyperthyroidism. The study, taken as a whole, reports: Blood also held most thyroid clonotypes expanded above 0.001 frequency.

This clonotype was detected ten times or more. Its antigen is undetermined. V shed 0 bases and J shed 2 bases, with 11 bases lying between them. In germline, CDR1 is MNHEY, CDR2 SVGEGT. This CDR3 region has 16 residues. Moderate-to-severe activity, with CAS ≥3, NOSPECS ≥4 and duration under 3 months, characterized the donors with ophthalmopathy. CDR3 regions of TCR beta were amplified from RNA transcripts. The library came from an HTBI-primed first-round RT-PCR and a second-round multiplex PCR. From the multiplex PCR reads, TCRdb called clonotypes with MiXCR, one entry per CDR3 protein. The sample carries about 410,000 distinct CDR3 sequences, around 16% recorded once.

This sequence originates from a woman in her late teens or twenties with Graves' ophthalmopathy. V usage is TRBV6-2 or TRBV6-3 and J usage is TRBJ1-5; D unresolved. The sample consisted of peripheral blood. The CDR3 is CASSYSGPYGNQPQHF. As DNA, the CDR3 is TGTGCCAGCAGTTACTCCGGGCCCTACGGCAATCAGCCCCAGCATTTT.